The 23 T cell receptor beta chains in this list originate from one sample, sequenced in a study of CD8 T cells in ankylosing spondylitis. Findings of the study overall: Made up of about eight highly homologous variants, a TCR beta motif appeared characteristic of ankylosing spondylitis blood.

TCRdb passed the 5' RACE reads through MiXCR, listing each CDR3 protein once. The sample includes some 220,000 distinct CDR3 sequences, about 7% of them seen just once. For these TCRs, the target antigens are not known. The material sequenced was blood, either unsorted or a sorted T cell fraction (not recorded which). All receptors derive from a male donor with ankylosing spondylitis.

This clonotype was observed many times. This chain connects TRBV7-9 to TRBJ2-1; either TRBD1 or TRBD2 may fit D (5 bases each). Per germline, CDR1 SEHNR and CDR2 FQNEAQ (reference sequence). Trimming pared 5 bases from V and 9 bases from J, leaving 11 bases between. The CDR3 runs 12 residues. In nucleotides, the CDR3 is TGTGCCAGCAGCCAAGGGACCACTGAGCAGTTCTTC. Its translation is CASSQGTTEQFF. The complete variable domain, with remaining parts taken from reference TRBV7-9 and TRBJ2-1, reads DTGVSQNPRHKITKRGQNVTFRCDPISEHNRLYWYRQTLGQGPEFLTYFQNEAQLEKSRLLSDRFSAERPKGSFSTLEIQRTEQGDSAMYLCASSQGTTEQFFGPGTRLTVL.

The sample holds many counts of this clonotype. The chain joins TRBV20-1 to TRBJ2-1; no clear D. This CDR3 has 15 residues. Trimming took 5 bases from V and 8 from J, leaving 22 bases between them. The germline CDR1 and CDR2 sequences are DFQATT and SNEGSKA (reference sequence). CDR3 protein: CSAPLGLTLGDEQFF. The CDR3 DNA reads as TGCAGTGCTCCTCTAGGGTTAACCCTCGGCGATGAGCAGTTCTTC.

This clonotype was counted many times. The chain carries TRBV4-2 and TRBJ1-1; D is unresolved. The V end lost 4 bases, the J end lost 5 bases, and 11 bases lay between the germline ends. The CDR3 length is 13 residues. Germline CDR1 and CDR2: LGHNA and YNFKEQ. CDR3: CASSPYLQTEAFF. CDR3 nucleotides: TGTGCCAGCAGCCCCTATTTGCAAACTGAAGCTTTCTTT.

This clonotype came up many times. V and J are TRBV24-1 and TRBJ2-2; the D is unclear. The CDR3 has 13 amino acids. Per the germline V gene, CDR1 is KGHDR and CDR2 is SFDVKD. Trimming cost V 7 bases and J 1 base, with 6 bases left between them. CDR3: CATSPGNTGELFF. CDR3 in DNA: TGTGCCACCAGCCCGGGGAACACCGGGGAGCTGTTTTTT.

There are many counts of this clonotype. The CDR3 DNA follows: TGCAGCGTTGAAGATCCCCAATCTACTAGCGGGAGGGAAGAGACCCAGTACTTC. Protein sequence: CSVEDPQSTSGREETQYF. This sequence joins TRBV29-1 and TRBJ2-5; 13 bases agree with TRBD2. The ends lost 0 bases at V and 3 bases at J; junction bases unmatched: 10. The CDR3 runs 18 residues. Germline-derived CDR1 and CDR2 are SQVTM and ANQGSEA.

This clonotype was recorded at least ten times. The rearrangement joins TRBV28 to TRBJ2-3; 8 nucleotides align to TRBD2. Germline CDR1 and CDR2: MDHEN and SYDVKM. This CDR3 region has 17 residues. J lost 6 bases, V lost 1 base, and 12 bases had no gene match. This CDR3 is CASSLLETAGGRDTQYF. CDR3 nucleotide sequence: TGTGCCAGCAGTTTATTAGAAACGGCGGGAGGCCGGGATACGCAGTATTTT.

The table lists this clonotype with many counts. The rearrangement links TRBV10-3 to TRBJ2-7; tentative D call: TRBD1 (6 bases). CDR3 size: 13 residues. V shed 6 bases and J shed 5 bases, with 14 bases lying between them. Germline CDR1 is ENHRY and CDR2 is SYGVKD. CDR3 sequence reads: CAIRTDRSNEQYF. Written as DNA, the CDR3 is TGTGCCATCAGAACGGACAGAAGCAACGAGCAGTACTTC.

This clonotype was seen many times. The chain carries TRBV5-1 and TRBJ1-4; 11 bases fit TRBD1. V lost 4 bases, J lost 8 bases, and 10 bases stayed unmatched. The CDR3 length is 16 residues. Germline V lookup: CDR1 SGHRS, CDR2 YFSETQ. CDR3 DNA: TGCGCCAGCAGCGGTGCCGGGACAGGGGGAGGGGAAAAACTGTTTTTT. This gives the protein CASSGAGTGGGEKLFF.

This clonotype was recorded at least ten times. V usage is TRBV5-6 and J usage is TRBJ2-7, with TRBD1 as a possible D gene (5 bases). V was cut by 1 base and J by 5 bases, with 13 bases left in between. CDR1 and CDR2 (germline): SGHDT, YYEEEE. The CDR3 is 14 residues long. The CDR3 region is CASSLTGPENEQYF. The CDR3 DNA reads TGTGCCAGCAGCTTGACAGGCCCGGAGAACGAGCAGTACTTC.

The chain recombines TRBV4-2 with TRBJ2-1, with TRBD2 identical over 8 bases. Germline V gives CDR1 LGHNA, CDR2 YNFKEQ. This CDR3 spans 12 amino acids. Germline trimming cut 8 bases from V and 9 bases from J; bases unmatched to any gene: 6. Here the CDR3 reads CASDRGGVEQFF. In DNA form, the CDR3 reads TGTGCCAGCGATCGGGGGGGCGTTGAGCAGTTCTTC.

This clonotype showed up many times. This rearrangement joins TRBV11-2 to TRBJ2-1; 13 bases fit TRBD2. V was pared by 3 bases and J by 4 bases, with 9 bases of the junction left unmatched. The germline V gene has CDR1 SGHAT and CDR2 FQNNGV. The CDR3 has 18 residues. CDR3 sequence reads: CASSFRLAGGRSYNEQFF. In nucleotides, the CDR3 is TGTGCCAGCAGCTTCCGACTAGCGGGGGGCCGAAGTTACAATGAGCAGTTCTTC.

This clonotype occurred many times. The chain employs TRBV30 and TRBJ2-2, with 8 bases that match TRBD1. This CDR3 has 14 amino acids. The V and J ends lost 3 bases and 9 bases, in that order; junction bases with no gene match: 9. CDR1 is GTSNPN, CDR2 SVGIG, per germline (reference sequence). Here the CDR3 reads CAWRELSGGRELFF. The CDR3 coding sequence is TGTGCCTGGAGAGAATTATCAGGGGGCCGGGAGCTGTTTTTT. The complete variable domain, with remaining parts taken from reference TRBV30 and TRBJ2-2, reads SQTIHQWPATLVQPVGSPLSLECTVEGTSNPNLYWYRQAAGRGLQLLFYSVGIGQISSEVPQNLSASRPQDRQFILSSKKLLLSDSGFYLCAWRELSGGRELFFGEGSRLTVL.

V usage is TRBV7-2 and J usage is TRBJ2-2; perhaps D is TRBD1 or TRBD2 (6 bases each). Trimming stripped 4 bases from V and 3 bases from J, with 18 bases between. CDR1 SGHTA and CDR2 FQGNSA come from the germline V gene. This CDR3 spans 17 amino acids. The CDR3 bases are TGTGCCAGCAGCTACTCGGGGGCGCGGAGATACACCGGGGAGCTGTTTTTT. Protein: CASSYSGARRYTGELFF.

This clonotype has a count of ten or more. The rearrangement links TRBV28 to TRBJ2-1; the match to TRBD2 covers 7 bases. V gave up 5 bases and J gave up 8 bases; unmatched junction bases: 12. This CDR3 is 15 amino acids long. CDR1 and CDR2 from the germline V gene are MDHEN and SYDVKM. The CDR3 here is CASSPFGGSKDEQFF. CDR3 DNA sequence: TGTGCCAGCAGTCCCTTTGGCGGGAGTAAGGATGAGCAGTTCTTC.

In its sample, this clonotype was seen many times. CDR3 sequence: CATQVGNEQFF. The DNA of the CDR3 is TGCGCCACCCAAGTCGGGAATGAGCAGTTCTTC. The chain links TRBV5-1 to TRBJ2-1; D unclear. The ends were cut back, 9 bases at V and 7 bases at J, with 11 bases in the middle. The CDR3 covers 11 residues. Germline V gene sequence: CDR1 SGHRS, CDR2 YFSETQ.

In this sample, this clonotype turned up many times. This chain links TRBV4-1 with TRBJ2-1, with TRBD2 identical over 10 bases. V shed 4 bases, J shed 7 bases, and the junction held 7 bases outside the gene matches. CDR3 size: 15 residues. Germline-derived CDR1 and CDR2 are MGHRA and YSYEKL. The CDR3 region is CASSPLAGEKNEQFF. Here the CDR3 DNA reads TGCGCCAGCAGCCCGCTAGCGGGAGAGAAGAATGAGCAGTTCTTC.

This clonotype was seen at least ten times. The chain carries TRBV3-1 and TRBJ1-2, with D uncertain. CDR1 LGHDT and CDR2 YNNKEL come from the germline V gene (reference sequence). This CDR3 has 11 amino acids. V was clipped by 1 base and J by 7 bases, with 4 bases between them. CDR3 DNA sequence: TGTGCCAGCAGCCAAGTTGGTGGCTACACCTTC. Its protein product is CASSQVGGYTF.

This clonotype has more than one count but fewer than ten. The V and J genes are TRBV3-1 and TRBJ1-5; D is possibly TRBD1 (5 bases). Trimming took 0 bases from V and 2 from J, leaving 8 bases between them. The germline gives CDR1 LGHDT, CDR2 YNNKEL (reference sequence). The CDR3 extends over 15 amino acids. The CDR3 DNA is TGTGCCAGCAGCCAAGAGGGACTTGGCAATCAGCCCCAGCATTTT. Translated, it gives CASSQEGLGNQPQHF.

This clonotype was found many times. The V gene is TRBV5-1, the J gene TRBJ2-2, with D hard to call. V lost 5 bases to trimming and J lost 4 bases, with 3 bases between them. Per germline, CDR1 SGHRS and CDR2 YFSETQ. The CDR3 runs 11 residues. The CDR3 DNA sequence: TGCGCCAGCAGGGGCACCGGGGAGCTGTTTTTT. Translated: CASRGTGELFF.

This clonotype was recorded many times. The chain is built from TRBV12-5 and TRBJ2-3; 7 positions agree with TRBD2. V lost 0 bases to trimming and J lost 2 bases; unmatched junction nucleotides: 8. The CDR3 is 17 amino acids. CDR1 is LGHNT and CDR2 is FRNRAP in the germline V gene. The CDR3, as DNA: TGTGCTAGTGGTTTGGTACTTGCGGGAGCGCTCACAGATACGCAGTATTTT. It encodes CASGLVLAGALTDTQYF. The entire variable domain, with the rest obtained from reference TRBV12-5 and TRBJ2-3, is as follows: DARVTQTPRHKVTEMGQEVTMRCQPILGHNTVFWYRQTMMQGLELLAYFRNRAPLDDSGMPKDRFSAEMPDATLATLKIQPSEPRDSAVYFCASGLVLAGALTDTQYFGPGTRLTVL.

This clonotype has only a few counts. The V call is TRBV11-1, the J call TRBJ2-1; a possible D gene is TRBD2 (5 bases). Germline values: CDR1 SGHAT, CDR2 FQDESV (reference sequence). Trimming pared 4 bases from V and 0 bases from J, leaving 19 bases between. CDR3 size: 18 residues. CDR3 DNA: TGTGCCAGCAGCTATCCGGGAAGCCTCCGGAGCTCCTACAATGAGCAGTTCTTC. Translation: CASSYPGSLRSSYNEQFF.

This clonotype showed up many times. This chain uses TRBV27 with TRBJ2-7; D uncertain. The germline V gene has CDR1 MNHEY and CDR2 SMNVEV (reference sequence). The CDR3 is made up of 14 amino acids. The ends were cut back, 5 bases at V and 3 bases at J, with 14 bases in the middle. CDR3 in DNA: TGTGCCAGCAGTAAGGAATCTCCCCTCTACGAGCAGTACTTC. This sequence encodes CASSKESPLYEQYF.

This clonotype showed up just once. The chain recombines TRBV25-1 with TRBJ2-1; D is possibly TRBD1 (6 bases). The CDR3 totals 18 residues. Looked up from germline, CDR1 is MGHDK and CDR2 is SYGVNS. The V and J ends lost 6 bases and 0 bases respectively, with 21 bases between them. CDR3 nucleotide sequence: TGTGCCAGCAGCCAGGGGCTAGTCAGTTGGGGCTCCTACAATGAGCAGTTCTTC. Translated, it gives CASSQGLVSWGSYNEQFF.